This T cell receptor beta chain was obtained from a study of blood T cell repertoires in COVID-19. Germline V gives CDR1 MNHEY, CDR2 SVGAGI. V was shortened by 2 bases and J by 9 bases, with 17 bases between the two germline ends. The CDR3 contains 15 residues. Authors' analysis steps: Amplification of reference gene primers was used by the study to estimate nucleated cell counts. Assay: immunoSEQ multiplex PCR; the TCRdb copy retains only in-frame clones and omits some. From that table come the V and J calls and clone size; the DNA was used to work out D and trimming. The table includes 150,000 to 200,000 clones, less than 90% detected once. Seattle participants joined during active infection and were tracked over time.

The receptor was derived from a woman aged 70-85 years with COVID-19, enrolled during active disease. Sequencing was done on a sample of peripheral blood. The chain is built from TRBV6-5 and TRBJ2-1, with D possibly being TRBD2 (5 bases). The chain's CDR3 is CASSYPSLGAFEQFF. The CDR3, as DNA: TGTGCCAGCAGTTACCCATCATTGGGAGCATTTGAGCAGTTCTTC.